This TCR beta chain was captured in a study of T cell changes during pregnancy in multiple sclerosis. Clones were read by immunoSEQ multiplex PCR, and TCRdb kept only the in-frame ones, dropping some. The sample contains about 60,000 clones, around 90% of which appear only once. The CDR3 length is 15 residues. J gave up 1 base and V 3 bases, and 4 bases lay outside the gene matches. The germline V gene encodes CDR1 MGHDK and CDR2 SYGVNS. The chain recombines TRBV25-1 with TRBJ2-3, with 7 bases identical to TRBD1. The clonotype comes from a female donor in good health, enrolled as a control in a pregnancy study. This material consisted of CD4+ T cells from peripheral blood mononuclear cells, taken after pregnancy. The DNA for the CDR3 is TGTGCCAGCAGTGATCGGCAGGGGGGCACAGATACGCAGTATTTT. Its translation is CASSDRQGGTDTQYF.